A single sample is the source of the 30 T cell receptor beta chains below, sequenced in a study of cytomegalovirus exposure and HLA in healthy donors (dated by TCRdb to about 2017). The method behind the library was the immunoSEQ multiplex PCR assay. A mixture of 60 forward primers for TCR Vbeta segments and 13 reverse primers for TCR Jbeta segments was used in the multiplex PCR. TCRdb took over this immuneACCESS table, retaining in-frame rearrangements with V and J assigned. Such tables are incomplete; in checked studies, under half of the missing clones stem from an unresolved V gene, and the remainder is unexplained. A total of around 130,000 clones appear in this sample, roughly three quarters of them only once. The ten largest clones add up to over 0.9% of the sample. The sample taken for sequencing was PBMCs. The receptors originated from a woman aged 55-70 years in good health and CMV-seronegative.

The V and J genes are TRBV4-1 and TRBJ2-3; D gene uncertain. The germline V gene encodes CDR1 MGHRA and CDR2 YSYEKL. The CDR3 sequence is 16 residues long. V shed 0 bases and J shed 4 bases, with 14 bases lying between them. CDR3 bases: TGCGCCAGCAGCCAAGATAGAAGCGTTTACGCAGATACGCAGTATTTT. As protein: CASSQDRSVYADTQYF.

V gene TRBV4-1 combines with J gene TRBJ2-5; 7 positions agree with TRBD1. Germline CDR1 reads MGHRA; CDR2 reads YSYEKL. V shed 4 bases and J 1 base; nucleotides not matched to a gene: 3. The CDR3 contains 14 residues. This CDR3 is CASSPTGFQETQYF. CDR3 bases: TGCGCCAGCAGCCCGACAGGGTTCCAAGAGACCCAGTACTTC.

The CDR3 nucleotides are TGCGCCAGCAGCTTGGCCGGACAGGGGAACACCGGGGAGCTGTTTTTT. Translated, it gives CASSLAGQGNTGELFF. The V and J genes are TRBV5-1 and TRBJ2-2; 8 nucleotides align to TRBD1. V lost 0 bases to trimming and J lost 1 base; unmatched junction nucleotides: 2. Germline V gene sequence: CDR1 SGHRS, CDR2 YFSETQ. The length of the CDR3 is 16 residues.

V gene TRBV27 combines with J gene TRBJ1-1, with a weak D call TRBD1 (5 bases). Germline assignment: CDR1 MNHEY and CDR2 SMNVEV (reference sequence). The V and J ends lost 5 bases and 1 base respectively, with 17 bases between them. The CDR3 is 16 residues long. The DNA for the CDR3 is TGTGCCAGCAGTGGGTACGGGGGAGGGACGAACACTGAAGCTTTCTTT. It encodes CASSGYGGGTNTEAFF.

This clone is a singleton in its sample. The V call is TRBV15, the J call TRBJ1-5; 8 bases fit TRBD1. Germline CDR1 is LNHNV and CDR2 is YYDKDF (reference sequence). This CDR3 comprises 15 residues. The trim removed 0 bases at V and 10 bases at J, leaving 8 bases unmatched. CDR3 sequence reads: CATSREETGDLPQHF. CDR3 DNA sequence: TGTGCCACCAGCAGAGAGGAGACAGGGGACCTCCCCCAGCATTTT.

The CDR3 DNA sequence: TGTGCCAGCAGCTTAGGGCCCACGGGCACCGGGGAGCTGTTTTTT. This encodes CASSLGPTGTGELFF. The chain combines TRBV13 with TRBJ2-2; D is unclear. Germline values: CDR1 PRHDT, CDR2 FYEKMQ (reference sequence). This CDR3 has 15 residues. V dropped 0 bases and J dropped 4 bases, with 9 bases sitting between them.

A few counts support this clone. At one boundary the junction diverges from the germline segment, which might be a read error. The chain employs TRBV19 and TRBJ1-4, with D unresolved. CDR1 and CDR2 from the germline V gene are LNHDA and SQIVND (reference sequence). The CDR3 has 11 amino acids. CDR3 sequence (DNA): TGTGCCAGTAGGGCGGGAGTTGTTAAGGTTTTT. It translates to CASRAGVVKVF.

This chain connects TRBV29-1 to TRBJ1-2; D is possibly TRBD1 (5 bases). Between the trimmed V and J ends, which lost 1 base and 5 bases, there was a span of 8 bases. CDR1 and CDR2 from the germline V gene are SQVTM and ANQGSEA. There are 12 residues in the CDR3. The CDR3 is CSVEVRDYGYTF. The CDR3 DNA sequence: TGCAGCGTTGAAGTCAGGGATTATGGCTACACCTTC.

This chain links TRBV5-1 with TRBJ2-7, with D possibly being TRBD2 (5 bases). Trimming pared 5 bases from V and 6 bases from J, leaving 18 bases between. CDR1 and CDR2 from the germline V gene are SGHRS and YFSETQ. The CDR3 totals 14 residues. The CDR3 DNA reads as TGCGCCAGCAGTATTCCGGGGATCGGCTCCGAGCAGTACTTC. Its translation is CASSIPGIGSEQYF.

The chain combines TRBV28 with TRBJ1-1; D is perhaps TRBD1 (5 bases). The CDR3 has 15 amino acids. Trimming cost V 5 bases and J 0 bases, with 13 bases left between them. Germline CDR1 is MDHEN and CDR2 is SYDVKM. Here the CDR3 reads CASSGGSGMNTEAFF. Here the CDR3 DNA reads TGTGCCAGCAGTGGGGGTAGCGGGATGAACACTGAAGCTTTCTTT.

The V gene is TRBV5-1, the J gene TRBJ2-5, with 9 bases matching TRBD1. The DNA end favors TRBJ2-7, so the J call may be wrong. From germline, CDR1 is SGHRS and CDR2 YFSETQ. This CDR3 spans 15 amino acids. The CDR3 sequence: CASRGDREISYEQYF. DNA of the CDR3: TGCGCCAGCAGGGGGGACAGGGAGATCTCCTACGAGCAGTACTTC.

The chain has TRBV25-1 and TRBJ1-4; D is possibly TRBD1 (5 bases). Per the germline V gene, CDR1 is MGHDK and CDR2 is SYGVNS. Trimming removed 1 base at V and 2 bases at J, with 11 bases between. The CDR3 is 16 residues long. The CDR3 region has the DNA TGTGCCAGCAGTGAATTGGGGCGACAGACTAATGAAAAACTGTTTTTT. It encodes CASSELGRQTNEKLFF.

CDR3 amino acids: CASSDGTGIRVLTF. The CDR3 DNA follows: TGTGCCAGCAGTGATGGGACAGGGATCAGGGTCCTGACTTTC. V gene TRBV2 combines with J gene TRBJ2-6, with 9 nucleotides matching TRBD1. The CDR3 is 14 residues long. The V and J ends lost 3 bases and 13 bases, in that order; junction bases with no gene match: 7. Germline V gene sequence: CDR1 SNHLY, CDR2 FYNNEI.

The chain employs TRBV4-1 and TRBJ2-2; the match to TRBD1 covers 10 bases. Germline-derived CDR1 and CDR2 are MGHRA and YSYEKL. The J segment lost 3 bases and the V segment lost 3 bases, leaving 7 bases of the junction unmatched. The CDR3 length is 17 residues. CDR3 residues: CASSQPGQGRHTGELFF. The CDR3 region has the DNA TGCGCCAGCAGCCAGCCGGGACAGGGGCGTCACACCGGGGAGCTGTTTTTT.

The chain joins TRBV28 to TRBJ2-2, with D possibly matching TRBD2 (5 bases). The germline CDR1 and CDR2 sequences are MDHEN and SYDVKM. Trimming removed 1 base at V and 9 bases at J, with 15 bases between. This CDR3 has 15 residues. CDR3 amino acids: CASSLSGLALRELFF. For the CDR3, the DNA is TGTGCCAGCAGTTTATCGGGGTTGGCCCTAAGGGAGCTGTTTTTT.

The gene calls are TRBV7-9 and TRBJ2-1; D may be TRBD1 (6 bases). Germline V gene data show CDR1 as SEHNR and CDR2 as FQNEAQ (reference sequence). V was pared by 5 bases and J by 6 bases, with 20 bases between. The CDR3 consists of 16 residues. This chain's CDR3 is CASSPRKRTASNEQFF. As DNA, the CDR3 is TGTGCCAGCAGCCCACGGAAACGGACAGCCTCCAATGAGCAGTTCTTC.

The chain couples TRBV5-4 to TRBJ2-3; the D gene is possibly TRBD2 (7 bases). Germline V gene data show CDR1 as SGHNT and CDR2 as YYREEE (reference sequence). V lost 0 bases, J lost 3 bases, and 17 bases lay in between. The CDR3 is 17 residues long. As DNA, the CDR3 is TGTGCCAGCAGCTTGGTCCGAGGGGGGGAGGGTACAGATACGCAGTATTTT. It is translated as CASSLVRGGEGTDTQYF.

The J gene is TRBJ1-2, the V gene TRBV10-1; 7 bases align to TRBD1. Germline-derived CDR1 and CDR2 are WNHNN and SYGVQD (reference sequence). CDR3 length: 15 residues. J lost 4 bases, V lost 0 bases, and 5 bases had no gene match. The CDR3 nucleotides are TGCGCCAGCAGTGAGTCGGACAGGAAGAGCTATGGCTACACCTTC. Translation gives CASSESDRKSYGYTF.

V gene TRBV5-1 combines with J gene TRBJ2-7; TRBD2 aligns across 14 bases. V gave up 0 bases and J gave up 1 base; unmatched junction bases: 3. Germline V gives CDR1 SGHRS, CDR2 YFSETQ. The CDR3 has 17 residues. The CDR3 sequence: CASSLGLAGGISYEQYF. The CDR3 nucleotides are TGCGCCAGCAGCTTGGGACTAGCGGGAGGGATTTCCTACGAGCAGTACTTC. The whole variable domain, remainder taken from reference TRBV5-1 and TRBJ2-7, is KAGVTQTPRYLIKTRGQQVTLSCSPISGHRSVSWYQQTPGQGLQFLFEYFSETQRNKGNFPGRFSGRQFSNSRSEMNVSTLELGDSALYLCASSLGLAGGISYEQYFGPGTRLTVT.

This chain links TRBV4-2 with TRBJ1-2, with 7 bases matching TRBD1. Germline V gene sequence: CDR1 LGHNA, CDR2 YNFKEQ. CDR3 length: 15 amino acids. Unmatched junction bases numbered 8, after V lost 5 bases and J lost 2 bases. The CDR3 sequence is CASSYSQGPNYGYTF. As DNA, the CDR3 is TGTGCCAGCAGCTATTCACAGGGGCCAAACTATGGCTACACCTTC.

The V and J genes are TRBV6-1 and TRBJ2-7; D unresolved. CDR1 is MNHNS and CDR2 is SASEGT in the germline V gene. V dropped 1 base and J dropped 1 base, with 11 bases sitting between them. CDR3 size: 15 residues. The CDR3 reads CASSEGPVPSYEQYF. CDR3 bases: TGTGCCAGCAGTGAAGGTCCAGTACCATCCTACGAGCAGTACTTC.

The chain carries TRBV7-3 and TRBJ2-3; 7 positions match TRBD1. This CDR3 contains 15 residues. The V and J ends lost 2 bases and 4 bases, in that order; junction bases with no gene match: 6. Germline V gene lookup returns CDR1 SGHTA and CDR2 FQGTGA. As DNA, the CDR3 is TGTGCCAGCAGCTTACAGGGGGTTGAGGCAGATACGCAGTATTTT. Translated, it gives CASSLQGVEADTQYF.

The V call is TRBV30, the J call TRBJ2-4; TRBD1 matches at 9 bases. J lost 1 base, V lost 1 base, and 11 bases had no gene match. Germline CDR1 is GTSNPN and CDR2 is SVGIG (reference sequence). The CDR3 covers 18 residues. The CDR3 DNA follows: TGTGCCTGGAGTGCGGACAGGGGTCCAAGGGGGGCCAAAAACATTCAGTACTTC. Its protein product is CAWSADRGPRGAKNIQYF.

This chain links TRBV7-3 with TRBJ1-1; perhaps TRBD1 as D (5 bases). The germline V and J ends were trimmed by 4 bases and 0 bases, with 27 bases remaining between them. Germline CDR1 and CDR2: SGHTA and FQGTGA. There are 20 residues in the CDR3. The CDR3 protein is CASSSLDVRSGGSMNTEAFF. CDR3 bases: TGTGCCAGCAGCTCCCTGGATGTGAGGTCGGGGGGATCCATGAACACTGAAGCTTTCTTT.

The rearrangement joins TRBV5-6 to TRBJ2-5; weak D call: TRBD2 (7 bases). The germline gives CDR1 SGHDT, CDR2 YYEEEE. The CDR3 loop spans 17 amino acids. Between the trimmed V and J ends, which lost 4 bases and 2 bases, there was a span of 21 bases. The CDR3: CASSGGPGGGGQETQYF. CDR3 in DNA: TGTGCCAGCAGCGGGGGCCCGGGGGGTGGGGGGCAAGAGACCCAGTACTTC.

The V gene is TRBV28, the J gene TRBJ2-2; 9 bases fit TRBD2. CDR3 length: 16 residues. From germline, CDR1 is MDHEN and CDR2 SYDVKM. V shed 5 bases and J 0 bases; nucleotides not matched to a gene: 4. For the CDR3, the DNA is TGTGCCAGCAGTCCAGGACTAGCGACGAACACCGGGGAGCTGTTTTTT. It codes for CASSPGLATNTGELFF.

V and J are TRBV2 and TRBJ1-5; D remains ambiguous. The CDR3 runs to 14 residues. Germline values: CDR1 SNHLY, CDR2 FYNNEI. Trimming removed 7 bases at V and 4 bases at J, with 14 bases between. CDR3 sequence: CASTPSGVNQPQHF. The CDR3 nucleotides read TGTGCCAGCACTCCTAGCGGGGTAAATCAGCCCCAGCATTTT.

V gene TRBV27 combines with J gene TRBJ1-5; 7 nucleotides align to TRBD1. With 6 bases clipped from V and 2 bases from J, the junction kept 7 bases outside the gene matches. This CDR3 contains 15 residues. The germline gives CDR1 MNHEY, CDR2 SMNVEV (reference sequence). CDR3 residues: CASRIQGMGNQPQHF. CDR3 DNA: TGTGCCAGCAGGATACAGGGGATGGGCAATCAGCCCCAGCATTTT.

The rearrangement uses TRBV27 and TRBJ2-7; a weak D match, TRBD1 (6 bases). The CDR3 consists of 13 residues. From germline, CDR1 is MNHEY and CDR2 SMNVEV (reference sequence). V was trimmed by 10 bases and J by 4 bases, leaving 17 bases between them. This CDR3 reads CATAPGTPYEQYF. The DNA for the CDR3 is TGTGCCACCGCCCCCGGGACACCGTACGAGCAGTACTTC.

J is TRBJ2-3 and V is TRBV19; no reliable D call. CDR1 is LNHDA and CDR2 is SQIVND in the germline V gene (reference sequence). The germline V and J ends were trimmed by 4 bases and 0 bases, with 8 bases remaining between them. CDR3 length: 14 residues. Here the CDR3 DNA reads TGTGCCAGTAGTAGGTTGGGCAGCACAGATACGCAGTATTTT. This gives the protein CASSRLGSTDTQYF.